Listed below are T cell receptor beta chains from one sample, sequenced in a study of molecular identifiers for immune sequencing clone quantification. TCRdb re-analysed the PCR reads in MiXCR, keeping a single row per CDR3 protein. The sample records about 640,000 distinct CDR3 sequences, about 20% being singletons. What was sequenced was naive CD8+ T cells from blood, with Jurkat cell RNA spiked in. Every receptor here comes from a human donor in good health. Some libraries in this study had Jurkat cell RNA spiked in. CDR3s include the opening cysteine and the closing phenylalanine or tryptophan. Rows may omit the clone size; those that give it use once, few, many or a size class.

J gene	clone size	V gene	CDR3 protein
TRBJ2-1	.	TRBV4-3	CASSQDLGTSGRHEQFF
TRBJ2-7	.	TRBV28	CASEKDDVVYEQYF
TRBJ2-7	.	TRBV11-2	CASSTIGPRVYEQYF
TRBJ2-7	many	TRBV12-5	CASAPDREYEQYF
TRBJ1-1	many	TRBV19	CASSIVVFEGSENTEAFF
TRBJ1-5	few	TRBV5-3	CASSSDRFGNQPQHF
TRBJ1-2	.	TRBV7-8	CASSLGDARANYGYTF
TRBJ1-1	many	TRBV2	CASSGRAIFGRTEAFF
TRBJ1-6	few	TRBV4-3	CASSHDTTGQGYNSPLHF
TRBJ1-5	many	TRBV4-1	CASSQEVILGQPQHF
TRBJ1-1	.	TRBV28	CASSPLGQGTMEAFF
TRBJ1-6	.	TRBV7-6	CASSLTSEAYSPLHF
TRBJ2-7	.	TRBV10-2	CASSEPRAGVGDEQYF
TRBJ2-7	many	TRBV4-3	CASSQDREGAYEQYF
TRBJ1-1	many	TRBV7-8	CASSSPLAHDEAFF
TRBJ2-3	many	TRBV2	CASSEGGGTDTQYF
TRBJ1-1	many	TRBV4-1	CASSQDRGQNTEAFF
TRBJ2-7	many	TRBV20-1	CSASFYGEVSSYEQYF
TRBJ1-5	many	TRBV4-3	CASSQGWSNQPQHF
TRBJ2-2	many	TRBV19	CASSMTANTGELFF
TRBJ2-3	.	TRBV11-2	CASSLEWVTGTDTQYF
TRBJ1-1	many	TRBV20-1	CSAKTRDRVVFLNTEAFF
TRBJ1-1	many	TRBV29-1	CSIPWGAEAFF
TRBJ2-2	many	TRBV27	CASSTITGTGWYSNTGELFF
TRBJ2-5	.	TRBV20-1	CSAGGFQMIQETQYF
TRBJ2-7	few	TRBV12-3/TRBV12-4	CASRSRTGTTYEQYF
TRBJ1-1	many	TRBV20-1	CSARSLTVMNTEAFF
TRBJ1-1	.	TRBV12-5	CASGQFQTANTEASF
TRBJ2-2	.	TRBV27	CASSSSRGTGELFF
TRBJ1-1	many	TRBV5-6	CASSLVEGNTEAFF
TRBJ2-3	many	TRBV27	CASSLGQSTDTQYF
TRBJ2-7	many	TRBV7-3	CASGIAMYSGSCYEQYF
TRBJ2-7	many	TRBV20-1	CSARSPRAYEQYF
TRBJ1-6	.	TRBV30	CAWSVGQINSPLHF
TRBJ2-1	many	TRBV12-5	CASGLGIDNEQFF
TRBJ1-5	.	TRBV15	CATSQGRDQPQHF
TRBJ1-1	many	TRBV29-1	CSVDSAGQVNTEAFF
TRBJ2-2	once	TRBV19	CASSIPVRGPGELFF
TRBJ2-5	many	TRBV9	CASSVVGGETQYF
TRBJ1-1	few	TRBV25-1	CASSEGGGTNTEAFF
TRBJ1-5	.	TRBV12-3/TRBV12-4	CASTAEGNNQPQHF
TRBJ1-1	few	TRBV4-1	CASSQQLQGPNTEAFF
TRBJ2-7	many	TRBV6-2/TRBV6-3	CATDQGQGWDEQYF
TRBJ2-3	many	TRBV7-9	CASSSRLAGESDTQYF
TRBJ2-7	many	TRBV6-5	CASSYGVQGGHEQYF
TRBJ2-3	many	TRBV11-2	CASSLGGPGATDTQYF
TRBJ2-3	many	TRBV9	CASSPRTSGGTDTQYF
TRBJ1-2	many	TRBV7-9	CASSPWEGTYGYTF
TRBJ1-1	many	TRBV27	CASSIGQGTEAFF
TRBJ2-3	many	TRBV2	CASSPKLADTQYF
TRBJ1-2	few	TRBV29-1	CSVPKPHGYTF